This is a list of T cell receptor beta chains from one sample in a study of T cells after yellow fever vaccination. TCRdb independently ran MiXCR on the 5' RACE reads; one entry per CDR3 protein. This sample has some 200,000 distinct CDR3 sequences, with 3% to 4% found just once. Specimen: CD4+ T cells sorted from PBMCs, collected 10 days after the yellow fever booster vaccination. These receptors were collected from a man between 18 and 35 years old who received the YFV17D yellow fever vaccine. Both conserved end residues are part of each CDR3. The D gene is left open where the match is weak. Part of the rows lack a size; the others show once, few, many or a class for expanded clones.

V: TRBV12-3/TRBV12-4
size: few
D: -
J: TRBJ2-1
CDR3: CASSFRDANNEQFF
DNA: TGTGCCAGCAGTTTCAGGGACGCAAACAATGAGCAGTTCTTC

V: TRBV19
size: many
D: TRBD2
J: TRBJ2-3
CDR3: CASSHQSGSGEDTQYF
DNA: TGTGCCAGTAGTCACCAAAGCGGTAGCGGGGAAGATACGCAGTATTTT

V: TRBV6-2/TRBV6-3
size: many
D: -
J: TRBJ2-6
CDR3: CASLGRNSGANVLTF
DNA: TGTGCCAGCTTGGGCAGGAATTCTGGGGCCAACGTCCTGACTTTC

V: TRBV7-9
size: -
D: TRBD1
J: TRBJ2-5
CDR3: CASSHPPGTGAQETQYF
DNA: TGTGCCAGCAGCCATCCGCCCGGGACAGGGGCTCAAGAGACCCAGTACTTC

V: TRBV20-1
size: few
D: TRBD2
J: TRBJ2-3
CDR3: CSAPTSGGAGDTQYF
DNA: TGCAGTGCGCCTACTAGCGGGGGGGCTGGAGATACGCAGTATTTT

V: TRBV5-5
size: -
D: -
J: TRBJ1-2
CDR3: CASSLARDRLYYGYTF
DNA: TGTGCCAGCAGCTTGGCCAGGGACCGACTATACTATGGCTACACCTTC

V: TRBV5-1
size: few
D: -
J: TRBJ2-5
CDR3: CASSLQGHLRETQYF
DNA: TGCGCCAGCAGCTTGCAGGGGCACCTCCGGGAGACCCAGTACTTC

V: TRBV10-3
size: -
D: -
J: TRBJ2-5
CDR3: CAITETPGETQYF
DNA: TGTGCCATCACTGAGACACCAGGGGAGACCCAGTACTTC

V: TRBV5-1
size: many
D: -
J: TRBJ1-2
CDR3: CASSLAQGDGYTF
DNA: TGCGCCAGCAGCTTGGCACAGGGTGATGGCTACACCTTC

V: TRBV7-2
size: many
D: TRBD1
J: TRBJ2-2
CDR3: CASIPGQDPLSTGELFF
DNA: TGTGCCAGCATTCCGGGACAGGATCCCTTGTCCACCGGGGAGCTGTTTTTT

V: TRBV7-2
size: many
D: TRBD1
J: TRBJ1-6
CDR3: CASSQRTGLNSPLHF
DNA: TGTGCCAGCAGCCAAAGGACAGGGTTGAATTCACCCCTCCACTTT

V: TRBV20-1
size: -
D: -
J: TRBJ2-1
CDR3: CSARTYFNEQFF
DNA: TGCAGTGCTAGAACATATTTCAATGAGCAGTTCTTC

V: TRBV2
size: many
D: -
J: TRBJ2-1
CDR3: CASSGQGYGDEQFF
DNA: TGTGCCAGCAGTGGGCAAGGGTATGGCGATGAGCAGTTCTTC

V: TRBV12-3/TRBV12-4
size: many
D: -
J: TRBJ2-7
CDR3: CASSFYPQVDEQYF
DNA: TGTGCCAGCAGTTTCTATCCTCAGGTCGACGAGCAGTACTTC

V: TRBV6-2/TRBV6-3
size: many
D: -
J: TRBJ2-7
CDR3: CASTTHHLSYEQYF
DNA: TGTGCCAGCACCACCCACCATTTATCCTACGAGCAGTACTTC

V: TRBV20-1
size: many
D: -
J: TRBJ1-1
CDR3: CSASEGSGNTEAFF
DNA: TGCAGTGCCAGCGAGGGCAGCGGGAACACTGAAGCTTTCTTT

V: TRBV4-1
size: many
D: -
J: TRBJ1-1
CDR3: CASSLLWNTEAFF
DNA: TGCGCCAGCAGCCTCCTCTGGAACACTGAAGCTTTCTTT

V: TRBV4-2
size: few
D: -
J: TRBJ1-5
CDR3: CASSQEEQLNQPQHF
DNA: TGTGCCAGCAGCCAAGAAGAGCAGCTCAATCAGCCCCAGCATTTT

V: TRBV7-6
size: -
D: TRBD2
J: TRBJ2-1
CDR3: CASSRGTSGGSYNEQFF
DNA: TGTGCCAGCAGCCGCGGGACTAGCGGGGGTTCCTACAATGAGCAGTTCTTC

V: TRBV12-3/TRBV12-4
size: many
D: TRBD2
J: TRBJ2-5
CDR3: CASRPGTSGLLQETQYF
DNA: TGTGCCAGCAGGCCCGGGACTAGCGGTCTATTGCAAGAGACCCAGTACTTC

V: TRBV24-1
size: medium-sized
D: TRBD2
J: TRBJ2-2
CDR3: CATAPYGGITGELFF
DNA: TGTGCCACCGCGCCCTACGGGGGGATCACCGGGGAGCTGTTTTTT

V: TRBV12-3/TRBV12-4
size: -
D: TRBD1
J: TRBJ1-1
CDR3: CASSFQGAGEAFF
DNA: TGTGCCAGCAGTTTCCAGGGGGCTGGTGAAGCTTTCTTT

V: TRBV5-1
size: many
D: TRBD2
J: TRBJ2-3
CDR3: CASSLRPLAGSTDTQYF
DNA: TGCGCCAGCAGCTTGAGGCCGTTAGCGGGGTCCACAGATACGCAGTATTTT

V: TRBV30
size: many
D: -
J: TRBJ1-4
CDR3: CAWSDTGALGGKLFF
DNA: TGTGCCTGGAGCGACACCGGGGCCCTCGGTGGAAAACTGTTTTTT

V: TRBV7-2
size: few
D: -
J: TRBJ1-3
CDR3: CASSLSIGGTLNTIYF
DNA: TGTGCCAGCAGCTTAAGCATAGGGGGGACTCTAAACACCATATATTTT

V: TRBV20-1
size: many
D: -
J: TRBJ1-5
CDR3: CSARPRAGRGPNQPQHF
DNA: TGCAGTGCTAGGCCCCGGGCGGGCCGAGGCCCCAATCAGCCCCAGCATTTT